Following are 18 T cell receptor beta chains from one sample sequenced in a study of beta chain features in type 1 diabetes. No antigen has been identified for these receptors. The entirety of the isolated RNA underwent reverse transcription, so expressed TCRB transcripts were sequenced. The data were produced by immunoSEQ multiplex PCR, yet TCRdb's version contains in-frame clones alone and is incomplete. This table has some 640,000 clones, over 13% appearing once. General study findings and limits: People with Type 1 diabetes carried modestly yet significantly shorter TCRB CDR3s in all four CD4+ subsets.

What was sequenced was naive CD4+ T cells from blood. The receptors stem from a young man with type 1 diabetes.

The J gene is TRBJ1-5, the V gene TRBV10-3; D unresolved. The germline CDR1 and CDR2 sequences are ENHRY and SYGVKD. The CDR3 has 14 residues. Trimming took 10 bases from V and 0 from J, leaving 13 bases between them. The CDR3 here is CATSDGSSNQPQHF. The CDR3, as DNA: TGTGCCACTTCGGACGGGTCTAGCAATCAGCCCCAGCATTTT.

This clone has only a few counts. The chain carries TRBV7-9 and TRBJ2-5; D assignment may be TRBD1 or TRBD2 (5 bases each). Between the trimmed V and J ends, which lost 5 bases and 10 bases, there was a span of 11 bases. Germline V gene sequence: CDR1 SEHNR, CDR2 FQNEAQ (reference sequence). The length of the CDR3 is 11 residues. Here the CDR3 reads CASSPLRGQYF. CDR3 DNA: TGTGCCAGCAGCCCTTTGAGGGGCCAGTACTTC.

About this clone itself: The germline gene is not matched at one end of the junction; a read error may be the cause. This sample includes further DNA sequences coding for the same CDR3. The rearrangement uses TRBV5-1 and TRBJ1-4; 10 bases line up with TRBD1. Per the germline V gene, CDR1 is SGHRS and CDR2 is YFSETQ. The CDR3 extends over 15 amino acids. The CDR3 DNA reads TGCGCCAGCAGTTTGGCCGGGACAGGGGACGAAAAACTGTTTTTT. Amino acids: CASSLAGTGDEKLFF.

This clone was observed a handful of times. The rearrangement uses TRBV25-1 and TRBJ2-3; TRBD2 matches 11 bases. Germline V gene sequence: CDR1 MGHDK, CDR2 SYGVNS. The CDR3 spans 16 residues. V lost 3 bases to trimming and J lost 4 bases; unmatched junction nucleotides: 6. CDR3 residues: CASSDSTSGSSDTQYF. The CDR3 DNA follows: TGTGCCAGCAGTGATTCCACTAGCGGGAGTTCAGATACGCAGTATTTT. The full variable domain, completed using reference TRBV25-1 and TRBJ2-3, is EADIYQTPRYLVIGTGKKITLECSQTMGHDKMYWYQQDPGMELHLIHYSYGVNSTEKGDLSSESTVSRIRTEHFPLTLESARPSHTSQYLCASSDSTSGSSDTQYFGPGTRLTVL.

In nucleotides, the CDR3 is TGTGCCAGCGAGAAGGGACAGGGAAAATACGACATTCAGTACTTC. This translates into CASEKGQGKYDIQYF. The rearrangement links TRBV2 to TRBJ2-4; 9 positions agree with TRBD1. Germline-derived CDR1 and CDR2 are SNHLY and FYNNEI. J lost 8 bases, V lost 8 bases, and 13 bases had no gene match. This CDR3 has 15 residues.

This clone was counted only a few times. The identical CDR3 is also encoded by other nucleotide sequences in the sample. The chain recombines TRBV7-2 with TRBJ2-3, with D hard to call. Germline V gives CDR1 SGHTA, CDR2 FQGNSA. The CDR3 is 11 residues long. Trimming left V 3 bases short and J 6 bases short, with 4 bases between. The CDR3 DNA reads TGTGCCAGCAGCTTCTCCGATACGCAGTATTTT. Encoded protein: CASSFSDTQYF.

This clone has more than one count but fewer than ten. The chain carries TRBV29-1 and TRBJ2-5; tentative D call: TRBD1 (5 bases). The CDR3 has 10 residues. Germline values: CDR1 SQVTM, CDR2 ANQGSEA. V was shortened by 3 bases and J by 6 bases, with 5 bases between the two germline ends. CDR3 residues: CSVEGQTQYF. The CDR3 region has the DNA TGCAGCGTTGAGGGGCAGACCCAGTACTTC. Full variable domain (outside the CDR3, taken from reference TRBV29-1 and TRBJ2-5): SAVISQKPSRDICQRGTSLTIQCQVDSQVTMMFWYRQQPGQSLTLIATANQGSEATYESGFVIDKFPISRPNLTFSTLTVSNMSPEDSSIYLCSVEGQTQYFGPGTRLLVL.

The rearrangement links TRBV5-1 to TRBJ1-5; D is uncertain. CDR3 length: 14 amino acids. The germline CDR1 and CDR2 sequences are SGHRS and YFSETQ. V gave up 0 bases and J gave up 6 bases, with 10 bases separating them. CDR3 loop: CASSLGGWGQPQHF. The CDR3 nucleotides are TGCGCCAGCAGCTTGGGAGGGTGGGGTCAGCCCCAGCATTTT. The complete variable domain, with remaining parts taken from reference TRBV5-1 and TRBJ1-5, reads KAGVTQTPRYLIKTRGQQVTLSCSPISGHRSVSWYQQTPGQGLQFLFEYFSETQRNKGNFPGRFSGRQFSNSRSEMNVSTLELGDSALYLCASSLGGWGQPQHFGDGTRLSIL.

The chain employs TRBV14 and TRBJ1-5; no clear D. The CDR3 consists of 15 residues. Per the germline V gene, CDR1 is SGHDN and CDR2 is FVKESK. V was cut by 6 bases and J by 5 bases, with 17 bases left in between. The CDR3 coding sequence is TGTGCCAGCAGTGACGGGAGTCGGGTTGATCAGCCCCAGCATTTT. This encodes CASSDGSRVDQPQHF.

This clone occurred a few times. The chain couples TRBV11-3 to TRBJ2-1, with no clear D. V lost 1 base and J 5 bases, leaving 6 bases between the germline ends. CDR1 SGHNT and CDR2 YENEEA come from the germline V gene. The CDR3 loop spans 13 amino acids. The CDR3 region has the DNA TGTGCCAGCAGCTTAGGGCGGAACAATGAGCAGTTCTTC. Translation gives CASSLGRNNEQFF.

This clone was picked up a small number of times. This chain links TRBV5-4 with TRBJ2-3; TRBD2 agrees at 8 bases. The V gene end was trimmed by 5 bases and the J gene end by 5 bases; junction bases not matched to a gene: 7. Germline V lookup: CDR1 SGHNT, CDR2 YYREEE (reference sequence). The CDR3 spans 14 residues. CDR3 sequence reads: CASSSTSGVDTQYF. The CDR3 DNA is TGTGCCAGCAGTTCAACTAGCGGAGTAGATACGCAGTATTTT.

V gene TRBV5-4 combines with J gene TRBJ2-2; D might be TRBD1 or TRBD2, each matching 5 bases. Germline V gene data show CDR1 as SGHNT and CDR2 as YYREEE (reference sequence). Trimming stripped 4 bases from V and 0 bases from J, with 22 bases between. The CDR3 is 19 residues long. CDR3: CASSQAWGLMGANTGELFF. In DNA, the CDR3 is TGTGCCAGCAGCCAAGCTTGGGGCCTGATGGGAGCGAACACCGGGGAGCTGTTTTTT. The complete variable domain, with remaining parts taken from reference TRBV5-4 and TRBJ2-2, reads ETGVTQSPTHLIKTRGQQVTLRCSSQSGHNTVSWYQQALGQGPQFIFQYYREEENGRGNFPPRFSGLQFPNYSSELNVNALELDDSALYLCASSQAWGLMGANTGELFFGEGSRLTVL.

The V call is TRBV7-9, the J call TRBJ1-2; the D gene is possibly TRBD1 (5 bases). Per the germline V gene, CDR1 is SEHNR and CDR2 is FQNEAQ (reference sequence). The CDR3 is 15 residues long. V gave up 4 bases and J gave up 4 bases, with 16 bases separating them. In DNA form, the CDR3 reads TGTGCCAGCAGCTCAGGGTCGAGCTATCCCTATGGCTACACCTTC. Protein sequence: CASSSGSSYPYGYTF. The full variable domain, completed using reference TRBV7-9 and TRBJ1-2, is DTGVSQNPRHKITKRGQNVTFRCDPISEHNRLYWYRQTLGQGPEFLTYFQNEAQLEKSRLLSDRFSAERPKGSFSTLEIQRTEQGDSAMYLCASSSGSSYPYGYTFGSGTRLTVV.

The sample holds a few counts of this clone. The V gene is TRBV4-3, the J gene TRBJ1-5, with 8 positions matching TRBD1. V shed 0 bases and J 4 bases; nucleotides not matched to a gene: 5. This CDR3 has 16 amino acids. Germline values: CDR1 LGHNA, CDR2 YSLEER. The CDR3, as DNA: TGCGCCAGCAGCCAAGATGTGGGGACAGGTAATCAGCCCCAGCATTTT. As protein: CASSQDVGTGNQPQHF.

The chain is built from TRBV29-1 and TRBJ2-1; perhaps TRBD2 as D (6 bases). The CDR3 has 14 amino acids. The germline CDR1 and CDR2 sequences are SQVTM and ANQGSEA. V shed 4 bases and J shed 4 bases, with 14 bases lying between them. Here the CDR3 reads CSVVTGGTYNEQFF. DNA for the CDR3: TGCAGCGTTGTGACGGGCGGGACGTACAATGAGCAGTTCTTC.

This clone was counted a few times. The chain uses TRBV6-5 and TRBJ2-2; TRBD2 might be the D (7 bases). The germline V and J ends were trimmed by 6 bases and 5 bases, with 13 bases remaining between them. The CDR3 extends over 14 amino acids. The germline V gene has CDR1 MNHEY and CDR2 SVGAGI. The CDR3: CASRAQGGTGELFF. DNA for the CDR3: TGTGCCAGCAGGGCACAGGGAGGGACCGGGGAGCTGTTTTTT.

This rearrangement joins TRBV6-5 to TRBJ2-7, with a possible D match to TRBD2 (5 bases). The V and J ends lost 4 bases and 2 bases respectively, with 9 bases between them. CDR1 MNHEY and CDR2 SVGAGI come from the germline V gene. The CDR3 spans 13 residues. Here the CDR3 reads CASSLLAAYEQYF. In DNA, the CDR3 is TGTGCCAGCAGTTTGCTAGCCGCCTACGAGCAGTACTTC.

The rearrangement links TRBV2 to TRBJ2-5, with D possibly being TRBD2 (6 bases). Trimming pared 10 bases from V and 2 bases from J, leaving 17 bases between. Per the germline V gene, CDR1 is SNHLY and CDR2 is FYNNEI. The length of the CDR3 is 14 residues. The CDR3 DNA reads TGTGCCAATAGCGGAGCGACCTATCAAGAGACCCAGTACTTC. It specifies CANSGATYQETQYF. Based on the CDR3 plus reference TRBV2 and TRBJ2-5, the full variable domain is EPEVTQTPSHQVTQMGQEVILRCVPISNHLYFYWYRQILGQKVEFLVSFYNNEISEKSEIFDDQFSVERPDGSNFTLKIRSTKLEDSAMYFCANSGATYQETQYFGPGTRLLVL.